The TCR beta chain under discussion was sequenced for a study of human T cells and chemical hapten exposure. Ten or more counts support this clonotype. Time point specified: patch test 1, 2 weeks after DPC sensitization. Treatment denoted: therapeutic diphenylcyclopropenone sensitization with weekly scalp DPC. TCRdb independently ran MiXCR on the RACE reads; one entry per CDR3 protein. This sample carries around 53,000 distinct CDR3 sequences, about a tenth of them seen once, and the ten largest clones take around 4.5%. The specimen comprised whole blood, sampled in connection with sensitization to the hapten diphenylcyclopropenone (DPC). The sequence was obtained from a woman aged 45-65 years with alopecia areata. Some clones in this sample may be carry-over from other donors' samples.

CDR3 amino acids: CASSSETDTQYF. Written as DNA, the CDR3 is TGTGCCAGCAGTAGTGAGACAGATACGCAGTATTTT. This chain connects TRBV28 to TRBJ2-3; unclear D gene. Germline CDR1 is MDHEN and CDR2 is SYDVKM. Trimming cost V 5 bases and J 3 bases, with 6 bases left between them. This CDR3 region has 12 residues.